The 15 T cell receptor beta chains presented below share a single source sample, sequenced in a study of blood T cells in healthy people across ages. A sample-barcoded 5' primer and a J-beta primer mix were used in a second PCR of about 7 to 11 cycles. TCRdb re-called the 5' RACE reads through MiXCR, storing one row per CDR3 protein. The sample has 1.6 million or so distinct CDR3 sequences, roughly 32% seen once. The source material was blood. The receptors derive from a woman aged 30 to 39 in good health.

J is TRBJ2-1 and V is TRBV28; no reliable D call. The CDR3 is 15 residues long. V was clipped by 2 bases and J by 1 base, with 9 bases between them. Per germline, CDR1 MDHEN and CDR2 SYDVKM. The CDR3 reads CASSLTAESYNEQFF. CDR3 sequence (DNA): TGTGCCAGCAGTTTAACGGCGGAATCCTACAATGAGCAGTTCTTC. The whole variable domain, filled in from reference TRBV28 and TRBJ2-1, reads DVKVTQSSRYLVKRTGEKVFLECVQDMDHENMFWYRQDPGLGLRLIYFSYDVKMKEKGDIPEGYSVSREKKERFSLILESASTNQTSMYLCASSLTAESYNEQFFGPGTRLTVL.

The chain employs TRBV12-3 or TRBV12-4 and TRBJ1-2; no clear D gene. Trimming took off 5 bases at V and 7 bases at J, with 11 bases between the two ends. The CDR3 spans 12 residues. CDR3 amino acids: CASSPAGVGYTF. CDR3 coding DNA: TGTGCCAGCAGTCCCGCCGGGGTTGGCTACACCTTC.

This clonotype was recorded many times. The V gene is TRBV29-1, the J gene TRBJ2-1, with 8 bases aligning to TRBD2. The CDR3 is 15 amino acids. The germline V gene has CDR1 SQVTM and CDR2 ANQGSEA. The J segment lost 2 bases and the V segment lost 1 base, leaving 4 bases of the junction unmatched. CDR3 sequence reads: CSVEALAEPYNEQFF. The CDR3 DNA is TGCAGCGTTGAAGCACTAGCGGAGCCCTACAATGAGCAGTTCTTC.

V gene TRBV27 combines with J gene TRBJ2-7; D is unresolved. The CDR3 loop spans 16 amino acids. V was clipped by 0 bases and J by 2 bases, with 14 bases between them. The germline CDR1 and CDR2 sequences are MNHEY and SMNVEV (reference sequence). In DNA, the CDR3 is TGTGCCAGCAGTTTATCCGCAGGTCCTCGTACCTACGAGCAGTACTTC. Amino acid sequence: CASSLSAGPRTYEQYF.

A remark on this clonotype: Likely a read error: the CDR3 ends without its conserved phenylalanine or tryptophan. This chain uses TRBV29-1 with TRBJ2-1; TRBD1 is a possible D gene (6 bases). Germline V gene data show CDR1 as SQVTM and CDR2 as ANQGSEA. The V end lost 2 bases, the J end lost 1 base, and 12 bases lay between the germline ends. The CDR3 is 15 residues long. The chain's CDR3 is CSVESPQGSYNEQFL. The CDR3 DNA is TGCAGCGTTGAAAGCCCCCAGGGGTCCTACAATGAGCAGTTCCTC.

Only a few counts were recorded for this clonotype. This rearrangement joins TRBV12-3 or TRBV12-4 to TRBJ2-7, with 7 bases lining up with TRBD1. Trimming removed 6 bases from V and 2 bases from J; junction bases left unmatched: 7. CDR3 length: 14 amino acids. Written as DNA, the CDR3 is TGTGCCAGCAGACGAGACAGGGTGGCCTACGAGCAGTACTTC. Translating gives CASRRDRVAYEQYF.

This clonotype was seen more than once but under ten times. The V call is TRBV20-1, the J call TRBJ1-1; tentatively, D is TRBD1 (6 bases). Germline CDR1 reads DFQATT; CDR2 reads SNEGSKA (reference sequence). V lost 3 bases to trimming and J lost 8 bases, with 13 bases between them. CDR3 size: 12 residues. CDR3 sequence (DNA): TGCAGTGCTAGCCTGCCGGGGGCGGAAGCTTTCTTT. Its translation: CSASLPGAEAFF.

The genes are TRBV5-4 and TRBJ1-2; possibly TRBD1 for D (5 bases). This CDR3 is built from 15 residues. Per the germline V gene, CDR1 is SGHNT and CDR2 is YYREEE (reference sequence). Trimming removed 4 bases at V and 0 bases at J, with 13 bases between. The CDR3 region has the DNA TGTGCCAGCAGCCACCGGGACGTCGCTAACTATGGCTACACCTTC. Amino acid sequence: CASSHRDVANYGYTF.

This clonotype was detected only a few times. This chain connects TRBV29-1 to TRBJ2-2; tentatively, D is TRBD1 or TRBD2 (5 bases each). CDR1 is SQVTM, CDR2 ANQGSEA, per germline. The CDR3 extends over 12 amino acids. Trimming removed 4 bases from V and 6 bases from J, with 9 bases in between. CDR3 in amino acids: CSVGGYSGELFF. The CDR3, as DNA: TGCAGCGTTGGGGGGTATTCCGGGGAGCTGTTTTTT.

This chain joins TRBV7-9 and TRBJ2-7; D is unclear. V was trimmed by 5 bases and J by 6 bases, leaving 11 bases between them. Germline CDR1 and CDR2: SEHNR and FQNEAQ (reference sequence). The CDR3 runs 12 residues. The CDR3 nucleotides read TGTGCCAGCAGCCCAACGGACGGCGAGCAGTACTTC. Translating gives CASSPTDGEQYF.

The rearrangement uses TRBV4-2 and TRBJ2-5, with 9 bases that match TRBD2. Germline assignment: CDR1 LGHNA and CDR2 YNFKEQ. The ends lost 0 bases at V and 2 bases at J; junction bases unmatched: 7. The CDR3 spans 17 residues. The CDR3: CASSQDKAGGLQETQYF. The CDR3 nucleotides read TGTGCCAGCAGCCAAGATAAGGCGGGGGGGCTTCAAGAGACCCAGTACTTC.

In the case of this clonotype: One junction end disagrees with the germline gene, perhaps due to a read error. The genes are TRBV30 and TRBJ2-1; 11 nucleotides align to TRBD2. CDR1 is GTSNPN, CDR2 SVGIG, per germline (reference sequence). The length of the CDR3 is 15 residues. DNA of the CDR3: TGTGCCTGGAGTCCCCTAGCGGGAGGCTACAACGAGCAGTTCTTC. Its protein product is CAWSPLAGGYNEQFF.

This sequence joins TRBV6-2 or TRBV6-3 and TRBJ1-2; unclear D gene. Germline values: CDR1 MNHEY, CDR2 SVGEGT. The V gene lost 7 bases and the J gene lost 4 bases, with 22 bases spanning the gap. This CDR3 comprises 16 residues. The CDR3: CASNSGPNDNGYGYTF. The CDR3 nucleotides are TGTGCCAGCAACTCCGGGCCAAACGATAACGGCTATGGCTACACCTTC.

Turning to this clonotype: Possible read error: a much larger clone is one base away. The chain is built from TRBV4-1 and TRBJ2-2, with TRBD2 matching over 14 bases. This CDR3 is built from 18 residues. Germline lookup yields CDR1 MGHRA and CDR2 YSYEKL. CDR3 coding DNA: TGCGCCAGCAACCAACGTGGACTAGCGGGAGGAAACACCGGGGAGCTGTTTTTT. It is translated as CASNQRGLAGGNTGELFF.

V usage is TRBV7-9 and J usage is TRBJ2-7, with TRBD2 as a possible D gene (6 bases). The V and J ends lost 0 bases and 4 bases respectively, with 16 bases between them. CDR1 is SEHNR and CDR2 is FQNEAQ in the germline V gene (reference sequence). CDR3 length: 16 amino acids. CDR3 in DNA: TGTGCCAGCAGCTTAGCCCAAACTAGCAAACGGTACGAGCAGTACTTC. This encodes CASSLAQTSKRYEQYF.